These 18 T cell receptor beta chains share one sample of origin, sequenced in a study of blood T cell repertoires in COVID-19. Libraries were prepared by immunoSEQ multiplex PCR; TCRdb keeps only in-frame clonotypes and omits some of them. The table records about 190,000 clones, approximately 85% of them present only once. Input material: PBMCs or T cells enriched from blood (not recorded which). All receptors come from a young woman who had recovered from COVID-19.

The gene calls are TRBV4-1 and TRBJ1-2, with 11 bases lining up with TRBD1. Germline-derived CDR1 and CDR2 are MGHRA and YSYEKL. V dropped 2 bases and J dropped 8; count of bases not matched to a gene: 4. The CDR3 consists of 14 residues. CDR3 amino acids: CASSQTGTGGGYTF. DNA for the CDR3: TGCGCCAGCAGCCAAACGGGGACAGGGGGGGGCTACACCTTC.

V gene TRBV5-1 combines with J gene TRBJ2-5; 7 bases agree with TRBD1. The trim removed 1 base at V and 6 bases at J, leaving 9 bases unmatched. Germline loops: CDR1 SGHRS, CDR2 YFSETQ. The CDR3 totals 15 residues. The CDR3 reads CASSLTGDSVKTQYF. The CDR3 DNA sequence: TGCGCCAGCAGCTTGACCGGGGACAGTGTGAAGACCCAGTACTTC. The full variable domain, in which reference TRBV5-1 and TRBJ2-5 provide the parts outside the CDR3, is KAGVTQTPRYLIKTRGQQVTLSCSPISGHRSVSWYQQTPGQGLQFLFEYFSETQRNKGNFPGRFSGRQFSNSRSEMNVSTLELGDSALYLCASSLTGDSVKTQYFGPGTRLLVL.

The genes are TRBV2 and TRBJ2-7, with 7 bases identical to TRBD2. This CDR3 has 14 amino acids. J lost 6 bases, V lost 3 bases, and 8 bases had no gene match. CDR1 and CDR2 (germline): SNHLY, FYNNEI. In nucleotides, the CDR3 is TGTGCCAGCAGTGAGAATGGCGGGAGCATCGAGCAGTACTTC. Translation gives CASSENGGSIEQYF.

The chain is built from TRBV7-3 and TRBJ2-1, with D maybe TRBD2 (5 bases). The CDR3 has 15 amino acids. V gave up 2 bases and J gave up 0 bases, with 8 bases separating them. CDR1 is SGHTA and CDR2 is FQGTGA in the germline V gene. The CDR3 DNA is TGTGCCAGCAGCTTAGATGCGGGCTCCTACAATGAGCAGTTCTTC. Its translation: CASSLDAGSYNEQFF.

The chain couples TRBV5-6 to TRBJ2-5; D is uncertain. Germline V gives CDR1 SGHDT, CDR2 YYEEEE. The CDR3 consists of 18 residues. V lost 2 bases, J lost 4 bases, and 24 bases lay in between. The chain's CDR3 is CASSLPVHRFGLLETQYF. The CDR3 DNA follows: TGTGCCAGCAGCTTACCCGTCCATCGGTTCGGTTTATTAGAGACCCAGTACTTC.

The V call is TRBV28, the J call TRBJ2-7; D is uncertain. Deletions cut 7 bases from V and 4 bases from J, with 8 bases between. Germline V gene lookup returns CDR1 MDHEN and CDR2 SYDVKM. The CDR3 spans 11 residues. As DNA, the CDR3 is TGTGCCAGCATCTCGTCTTACGAGCAGTACTTC. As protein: CASISSYEQYF.

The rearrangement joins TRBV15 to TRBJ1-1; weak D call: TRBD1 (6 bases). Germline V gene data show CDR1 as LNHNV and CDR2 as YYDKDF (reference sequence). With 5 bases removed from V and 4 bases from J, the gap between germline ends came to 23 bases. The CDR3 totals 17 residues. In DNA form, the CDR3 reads TGTGCCACCAGCCGAGGGTCAACAGGGTTTGGTGCCACTGAAGCTTTCTTT. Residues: CATSRGSTGFGATEAFF.

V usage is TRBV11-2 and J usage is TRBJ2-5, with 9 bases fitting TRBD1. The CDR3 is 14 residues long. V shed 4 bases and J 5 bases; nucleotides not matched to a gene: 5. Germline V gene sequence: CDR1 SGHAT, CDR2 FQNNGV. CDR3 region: CASSSGQGGETQYF. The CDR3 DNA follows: TGTGCCAGCAGCTCGGGACAGGGTGGGGAGACCCAGTACTTC. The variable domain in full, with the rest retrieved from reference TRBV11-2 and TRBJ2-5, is EAGVAQSPRYKIIEKRQSVAFWCNPISGHATLYWYQQILGQGPKLLIQFQNNGVVDDSQLPKDRFSAERLKGVDSTLKIQPAKLEDSAVYLCASSSGQGGETQYFGPGTRLLVL.

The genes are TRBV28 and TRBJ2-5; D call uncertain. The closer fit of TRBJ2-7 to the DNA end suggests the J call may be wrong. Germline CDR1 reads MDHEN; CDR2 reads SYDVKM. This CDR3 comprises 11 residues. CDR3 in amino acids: CASSLEYEQYF. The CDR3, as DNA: TGTGCCAGCAGTTTAGAATACGAGCAGTACTTC.

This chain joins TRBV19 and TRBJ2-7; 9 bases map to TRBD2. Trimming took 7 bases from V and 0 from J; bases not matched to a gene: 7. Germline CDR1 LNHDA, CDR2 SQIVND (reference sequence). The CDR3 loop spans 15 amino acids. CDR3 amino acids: CASTSSGAGSYEQYF. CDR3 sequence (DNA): TGTGCCAGTACATCTAGCGGGGCGGGCTCCTACGAGCAGTACTTC.

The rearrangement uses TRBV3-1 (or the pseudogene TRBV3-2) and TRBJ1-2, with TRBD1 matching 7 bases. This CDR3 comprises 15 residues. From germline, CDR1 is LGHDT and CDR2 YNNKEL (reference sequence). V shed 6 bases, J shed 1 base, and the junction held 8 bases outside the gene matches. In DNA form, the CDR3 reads TGTGCCAGCAGACGAGCGACAGGGCTTAACTATGGCTACACCTTC. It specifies CASRRATGLNYGYTF.

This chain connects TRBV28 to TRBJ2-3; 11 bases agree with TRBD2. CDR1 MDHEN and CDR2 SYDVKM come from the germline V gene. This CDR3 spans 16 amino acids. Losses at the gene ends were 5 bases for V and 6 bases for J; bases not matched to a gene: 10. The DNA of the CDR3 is TGTGCCAGCAGTCCACAACTAGCGGGAGCTGCTGATACGCAGTATTTT. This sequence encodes CASSPQLAGAADTQYF.

CDR3 nucleotides: TGTGCCAGCAACATGGGGGGGCGGACTTACGAGCAGTACTTC. It encodes CASNMGGRTYEQYF. The chain is built from TRBV7-9 and TRBJ2-7; D is possibly TRBD2 (7 bases). This CDR3 contains 14 residues. The germline V gene encodes CDR1 SEHNR and CDR2 FQNEAQ (reference sequence). With 7 bases removed from V and 4 bases from J, the gap between germline ends came to 17 bases.

The CDR3 sequence is CASSWTGSNEKLFF. The CDR3 DNA reads as TGTGCCAGCAGCTGGACAGGGAGTAATGAAAAACTGTTTTTT. V gene TRBV5-5 combines with J gene TRBJ1-4; TRBD1 matches at 8 bases. Losses at the gene ends were 3 bases for V and 4 bases for J; bases not matched to a gene: 2. This CDR3 has 14 residues. Germline V gene lookup returns CDR1 SGHKS and CDR2 YYEKEE (reference sequence).

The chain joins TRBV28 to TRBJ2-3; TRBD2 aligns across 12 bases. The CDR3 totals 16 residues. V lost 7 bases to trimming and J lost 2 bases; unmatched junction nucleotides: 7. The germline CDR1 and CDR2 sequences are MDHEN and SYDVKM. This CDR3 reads CASTQGLAGHTDTQYF. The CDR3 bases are TGTGCCAGCACACAGGGACTAGCGGGCCACACAGATACGCAGTATTTT.

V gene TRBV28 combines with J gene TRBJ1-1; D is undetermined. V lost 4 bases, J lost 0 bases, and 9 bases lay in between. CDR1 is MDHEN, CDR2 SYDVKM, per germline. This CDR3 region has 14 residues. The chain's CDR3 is CASSWAGLNTEAFF. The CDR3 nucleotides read TGTGCCAGCAGTTGGGCAGGCCTGAACACTGAAGCTTTCTTT.

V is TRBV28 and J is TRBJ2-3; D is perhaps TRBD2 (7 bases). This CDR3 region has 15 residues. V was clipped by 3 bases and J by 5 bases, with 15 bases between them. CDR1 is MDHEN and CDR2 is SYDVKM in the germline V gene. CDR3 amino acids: CASSFSGGRVDTQYF. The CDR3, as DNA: TGTGCCAGCAGTTTTTCGGGGGGCCGGGTAGATACGCAGTATTTT.

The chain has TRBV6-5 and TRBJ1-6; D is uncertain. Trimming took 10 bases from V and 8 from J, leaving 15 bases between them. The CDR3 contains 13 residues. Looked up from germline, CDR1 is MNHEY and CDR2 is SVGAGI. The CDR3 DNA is TGTGCCACCTCCGTCCTATTGGATTCACCCCTCCACTTT. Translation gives CATSVLLDSPLHF.